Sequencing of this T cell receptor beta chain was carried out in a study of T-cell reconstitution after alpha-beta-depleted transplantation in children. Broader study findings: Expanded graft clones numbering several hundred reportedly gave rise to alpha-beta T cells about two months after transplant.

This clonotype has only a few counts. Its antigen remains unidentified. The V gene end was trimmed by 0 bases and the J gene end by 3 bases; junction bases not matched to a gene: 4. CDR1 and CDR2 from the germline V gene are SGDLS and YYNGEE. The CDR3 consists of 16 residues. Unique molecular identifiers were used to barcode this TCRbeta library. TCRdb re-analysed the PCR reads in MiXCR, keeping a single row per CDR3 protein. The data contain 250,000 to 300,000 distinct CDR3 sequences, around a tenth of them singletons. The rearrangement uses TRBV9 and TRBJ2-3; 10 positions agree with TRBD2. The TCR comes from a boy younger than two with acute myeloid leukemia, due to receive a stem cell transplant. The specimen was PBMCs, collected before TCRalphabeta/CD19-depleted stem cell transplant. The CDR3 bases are TGTGCCAGCAGCGTAGGAAGCGGGAGGGTGACAGATACGCAGTATTTT. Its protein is CASSVGSGRVTDTQYF.